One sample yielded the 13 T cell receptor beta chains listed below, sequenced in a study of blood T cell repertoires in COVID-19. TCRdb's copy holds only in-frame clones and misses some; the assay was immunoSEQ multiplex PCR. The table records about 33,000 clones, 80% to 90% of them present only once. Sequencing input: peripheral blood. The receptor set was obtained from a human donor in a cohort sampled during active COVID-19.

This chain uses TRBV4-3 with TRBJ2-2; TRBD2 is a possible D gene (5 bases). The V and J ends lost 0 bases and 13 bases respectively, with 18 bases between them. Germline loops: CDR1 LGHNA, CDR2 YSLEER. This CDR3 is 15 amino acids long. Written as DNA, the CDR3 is TGCGCCAGCAGCCAAGATCATGGGAGTAAACGGATGCTGTTTTTT. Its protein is CASSQDHGSKRMLFF.

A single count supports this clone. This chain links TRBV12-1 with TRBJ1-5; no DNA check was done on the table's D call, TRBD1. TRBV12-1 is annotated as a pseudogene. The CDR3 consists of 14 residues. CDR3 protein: CASSFRQVFQPQHF. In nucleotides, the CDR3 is TGTGCCAGCAGCTTTCGGCAGGTCTTCCAGCCCCAGCATTTT.

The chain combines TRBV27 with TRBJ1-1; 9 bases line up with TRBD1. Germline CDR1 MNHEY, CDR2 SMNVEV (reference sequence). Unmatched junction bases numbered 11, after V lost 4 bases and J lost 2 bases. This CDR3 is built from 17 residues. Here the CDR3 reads CASSSPTGGGYNTEAFF. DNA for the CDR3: TGTGCCAGCAGTTCGCCAACAGGGGGCGGTTACAACACTGAAGCTTTCTTT.

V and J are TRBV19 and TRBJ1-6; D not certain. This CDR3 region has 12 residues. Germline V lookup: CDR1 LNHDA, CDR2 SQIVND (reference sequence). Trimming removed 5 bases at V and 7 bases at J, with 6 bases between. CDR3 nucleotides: TGTGCCAGTAGTGTCGGGAATTCACCCCTCCACTTT. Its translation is CASSVGNSPLHF.

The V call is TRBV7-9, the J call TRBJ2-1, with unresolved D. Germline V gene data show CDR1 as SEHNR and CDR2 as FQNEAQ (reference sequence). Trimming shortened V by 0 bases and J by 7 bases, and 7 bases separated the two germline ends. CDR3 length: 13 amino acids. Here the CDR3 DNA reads TGTGCCAGCAGCTTAGCATCGTATAATGAGCAGTTCTTC. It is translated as CASSLASYNEQFF.

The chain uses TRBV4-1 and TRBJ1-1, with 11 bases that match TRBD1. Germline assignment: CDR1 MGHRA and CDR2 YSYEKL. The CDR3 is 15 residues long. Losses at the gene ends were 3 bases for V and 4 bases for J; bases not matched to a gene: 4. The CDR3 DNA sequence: TGCGCCAGCAGCCACCCGGGACAGGGGGGCACTGAAGCTTTCTTT. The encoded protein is CASSHPGQGGTEAFF.

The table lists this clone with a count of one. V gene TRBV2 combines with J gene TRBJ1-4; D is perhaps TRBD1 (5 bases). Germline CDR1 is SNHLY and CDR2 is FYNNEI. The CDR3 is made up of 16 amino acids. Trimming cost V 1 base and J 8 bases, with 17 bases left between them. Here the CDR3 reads CASSEEGLRVGEKLFF. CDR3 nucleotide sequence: TGTGCCAGCAGTGAAGAGGGACTGAGGGTTGGAGAAAAACTGTTTTTT. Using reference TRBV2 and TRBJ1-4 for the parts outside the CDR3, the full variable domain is EPEVTQTPSHQVTQMGQEVILRCVPISNHLYFYWYRQILGQKVEFLVSFYNNEISEKSEIFDDQFSVERPDGSNFTLKIRSTKLEDSAMYFCASSEEGLRVGEKLFFGSGTQLSVL.

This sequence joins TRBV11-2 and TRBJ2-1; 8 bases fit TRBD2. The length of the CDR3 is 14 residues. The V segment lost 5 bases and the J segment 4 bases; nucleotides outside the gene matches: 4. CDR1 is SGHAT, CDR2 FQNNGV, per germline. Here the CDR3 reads CASSPGGGYNEQFF. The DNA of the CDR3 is TGTGCCAGCAGCCCCGGGGGGGGTTACAATGAGCAGTTCTTC.

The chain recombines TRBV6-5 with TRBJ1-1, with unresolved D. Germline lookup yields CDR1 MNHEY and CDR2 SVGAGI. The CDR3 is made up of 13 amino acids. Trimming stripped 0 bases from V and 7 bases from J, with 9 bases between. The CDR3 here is CASSYSKTHEAFF. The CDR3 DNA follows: TGTGCCAGCAGTTACTCGAAAACACATGAAGCTTTCTTT.

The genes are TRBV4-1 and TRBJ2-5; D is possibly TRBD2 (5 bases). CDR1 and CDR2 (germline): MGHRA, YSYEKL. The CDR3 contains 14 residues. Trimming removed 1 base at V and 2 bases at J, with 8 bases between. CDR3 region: CASSQGGEQETQYF. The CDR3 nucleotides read TGCGCCAGCAGCCAAGGGGGAGAACAAGAGACCCAGTACTTC.

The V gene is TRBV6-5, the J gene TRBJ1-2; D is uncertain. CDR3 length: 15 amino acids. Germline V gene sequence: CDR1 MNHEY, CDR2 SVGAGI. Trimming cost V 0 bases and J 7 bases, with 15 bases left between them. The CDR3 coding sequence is TGTGCCAGCAGTTACTCGACTTCTTCCTTACGTGGCTACACCTTC. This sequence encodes CASSYSTSSLRGYTF.

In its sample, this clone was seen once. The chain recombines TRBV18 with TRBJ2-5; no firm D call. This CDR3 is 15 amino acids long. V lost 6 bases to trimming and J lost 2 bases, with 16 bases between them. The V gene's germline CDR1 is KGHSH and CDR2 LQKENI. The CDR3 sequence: CASSPRETPQETQYF. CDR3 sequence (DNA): TGTGCCAGCTCGCCTCGAGAGACTCCTCAAGAGACCCAGTACTTC.

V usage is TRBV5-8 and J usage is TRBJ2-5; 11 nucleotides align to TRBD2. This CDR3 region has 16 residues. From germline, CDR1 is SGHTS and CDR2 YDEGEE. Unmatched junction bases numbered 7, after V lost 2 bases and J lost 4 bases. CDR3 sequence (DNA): TGTGCCAGCAGCTTCAGTAAGACTAGCGGGGTAGAGACCCAGTACTTC. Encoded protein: CASSFSKTSGVETQYF.